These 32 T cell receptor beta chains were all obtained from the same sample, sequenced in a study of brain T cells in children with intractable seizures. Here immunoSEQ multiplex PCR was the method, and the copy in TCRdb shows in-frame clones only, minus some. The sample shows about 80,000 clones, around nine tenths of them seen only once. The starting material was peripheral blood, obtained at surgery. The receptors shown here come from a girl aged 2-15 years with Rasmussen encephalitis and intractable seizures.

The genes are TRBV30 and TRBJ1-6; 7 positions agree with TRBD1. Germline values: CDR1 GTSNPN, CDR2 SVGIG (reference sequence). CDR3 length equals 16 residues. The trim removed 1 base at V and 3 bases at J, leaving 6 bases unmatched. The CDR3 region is CAWSALRDSYNSPLHF. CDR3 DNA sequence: TGTGCCTGGAGTGCCCTCCGGGACAGCTATAATTCACCCCTCCACTTT.

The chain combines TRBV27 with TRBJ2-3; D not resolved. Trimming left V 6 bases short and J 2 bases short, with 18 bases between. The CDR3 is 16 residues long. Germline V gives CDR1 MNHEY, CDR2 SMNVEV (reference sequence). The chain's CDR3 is CASRPPRPPNTDTQYF. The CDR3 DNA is TGTGCCAGCAGACCTCCCCGGCCCCCTAACACAGATACGCAGTATTTT.

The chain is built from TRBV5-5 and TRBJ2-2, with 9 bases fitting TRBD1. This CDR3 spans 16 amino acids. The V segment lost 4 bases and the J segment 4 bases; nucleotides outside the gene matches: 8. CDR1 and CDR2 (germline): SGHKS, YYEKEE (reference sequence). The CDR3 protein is CASSPAGTGFTGELFF. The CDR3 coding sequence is TGTGCCAGCAGCCCAGCCGGGACAGGGTTCACCGGGGAGCTGTTTTTT. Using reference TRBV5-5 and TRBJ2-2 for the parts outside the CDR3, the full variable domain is DAGVTQSPTHLIKTRGQQVTLRCSPISGHKSVSWYQQVLGQGPQFIFQYYEKEERGRGNFPDRFSARQFPNYSSELNVNALLLGDSALYLCASSPAGTGFTGELFFGEGSRLTVL.

CDR3 sequence: CASSEQGVGSPLHF. The CDR3 bases are TGTGCCAGCAGTGAACAGGGGGTAGGTTCACCCCTCCACTTT. This chain connects TRBV6-1 to TRBJ1-6, with 7 bases aligning to TRBD1. Trimming cost V 2 bases and J 9 bases; bases outside gene matches: 4. Germline CDR1 and CDR2: MNHNS and SASEGT. The CDR3 contains 14 residues.

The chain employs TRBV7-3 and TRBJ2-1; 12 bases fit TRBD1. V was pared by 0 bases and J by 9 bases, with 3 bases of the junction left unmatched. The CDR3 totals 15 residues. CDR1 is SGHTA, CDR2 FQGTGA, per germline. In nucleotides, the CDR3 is TGTGCCAGCAGCTTAACCGGGACAGGGGGCTTTGAGCAGTTCTTC. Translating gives CASSLTGTGGFEQFF.

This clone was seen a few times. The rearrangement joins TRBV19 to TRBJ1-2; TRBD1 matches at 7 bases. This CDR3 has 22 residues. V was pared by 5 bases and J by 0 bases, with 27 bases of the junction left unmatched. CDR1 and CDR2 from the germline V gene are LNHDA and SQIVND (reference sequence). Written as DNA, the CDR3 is TGTGCCAGTAGTCTCCTAGTCCCGGGACAGCGGAATAGCTATCTCCCTAACTATGGCTACACCTTC. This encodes CASSLLVPGQRNSYLPNYGYTF.

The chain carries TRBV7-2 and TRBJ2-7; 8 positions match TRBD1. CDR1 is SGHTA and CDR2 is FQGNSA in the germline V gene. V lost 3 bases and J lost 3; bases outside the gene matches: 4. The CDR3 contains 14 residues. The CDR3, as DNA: TGTGCCAGCAGCTTTGAACAGGGGGGCTACGAGCAGTACTTC. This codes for CASSFEQGGYEQYF.

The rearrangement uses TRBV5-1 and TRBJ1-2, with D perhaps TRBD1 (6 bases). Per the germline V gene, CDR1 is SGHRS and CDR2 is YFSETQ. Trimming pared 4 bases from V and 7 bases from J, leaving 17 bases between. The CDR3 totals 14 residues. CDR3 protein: CASSPTGIEGGYTF. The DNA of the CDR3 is TGCGCCAGCAGCCCTACAGGGATCGAAGGTGGCTACACCTTC.

CDR3 sequence (DNA): TGTGCCAGCAGTGGAGCCCATACCTATGGCTACACCTTC. This translates into CASSGAHTYGYTF. The gene calls are TRBV25-1 and TRBJ1-2, with D uncertain. The CDR3 is made up of 13 amino acids. Germline loops: CDR1 MGHDK, CDR2 SYGVNS. V lost 4 bases and J lost 4, with 10 bases in between.

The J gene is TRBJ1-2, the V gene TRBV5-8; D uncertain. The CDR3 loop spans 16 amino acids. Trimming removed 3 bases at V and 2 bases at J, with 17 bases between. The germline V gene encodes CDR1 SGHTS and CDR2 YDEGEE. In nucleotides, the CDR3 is TGTGCCAGCAGCTCCACCATTGGGCAGAAAAACTATGGCTACACCTTC. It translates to CASSSTIGQKNYGYTF.

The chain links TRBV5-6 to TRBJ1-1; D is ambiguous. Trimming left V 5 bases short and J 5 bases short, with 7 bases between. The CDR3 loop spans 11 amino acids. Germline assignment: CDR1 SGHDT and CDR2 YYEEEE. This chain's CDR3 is CASRRGTEAFF. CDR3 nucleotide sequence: TGTGCCAGCAGGCGAGGGACTGAAGCTTTCTTT.

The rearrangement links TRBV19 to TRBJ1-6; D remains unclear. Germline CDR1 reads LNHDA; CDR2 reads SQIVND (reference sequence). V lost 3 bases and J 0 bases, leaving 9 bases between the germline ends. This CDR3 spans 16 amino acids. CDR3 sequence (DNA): TGTGCCAGTAGTATGGGTCGGAGCTCCTATAATTCACCCCTCCACTTT. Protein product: CASSMGRSSYNSPLHF.

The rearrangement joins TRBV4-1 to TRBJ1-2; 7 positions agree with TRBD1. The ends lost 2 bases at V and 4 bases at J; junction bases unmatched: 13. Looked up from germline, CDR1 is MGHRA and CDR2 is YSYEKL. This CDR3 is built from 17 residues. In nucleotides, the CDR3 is TGCGCCAGCAGCCAATACCTAGAGGCAGGGGGGACCTATGGCTACACCTTC. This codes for CASSQYLEAGGTYGYTF.

In DNA, the CDR3 is TGTGCCAGCAGCGTCAGGCTAGCGGGGAATGAGCAGTTCTTC. Its translation is CASSVRLAGNEQFF. The chain couples TRBV9 to TRBJ2-1; 9 bases line up with TRBD2. With V trimmed by 2 bases and J by 7 bases, 4 bases remained unmatched. The CDR3 totals 14 residues. Per germline, CDR1 SGDLS and CDR2 YYNGEE.

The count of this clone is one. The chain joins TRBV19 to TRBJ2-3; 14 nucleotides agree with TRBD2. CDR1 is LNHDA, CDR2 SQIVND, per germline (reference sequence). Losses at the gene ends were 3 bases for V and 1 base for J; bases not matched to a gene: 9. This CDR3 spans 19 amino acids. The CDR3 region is CASSIPGLAGGLGTDTQYF. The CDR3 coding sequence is TGTGCCAGTAGTATTCCAGGACTAGCGGGAGGATTAGGCACAGATACGCAGTATTTT. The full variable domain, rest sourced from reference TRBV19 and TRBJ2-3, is DGGITQSPKYLFRKEGQNVTLSCEQNLNHDAMYWYRQDPGQGLRLIYYSQIVNDFQKGDIAEGYSVSREKKESFPLTVTSAQKNPTAFYLCASSIPGLAGGLGTDTQYFGPGTRLTVL.

CDR3 protein: CASRIGQETQYF. As DNA, the CDR3 is TGTGCCAGCAGGATTGGACAGGAGACCCAGTACTTC. The V gene is TRBV12-3 or TRBV12-4, the J gene TRBJ2-5; a weak D match, TRBD1 (6 bases). The CDR3 covers 12 residues. V was trimmed by 6 bases and J by 5 bases, leaving 10 bases between them.

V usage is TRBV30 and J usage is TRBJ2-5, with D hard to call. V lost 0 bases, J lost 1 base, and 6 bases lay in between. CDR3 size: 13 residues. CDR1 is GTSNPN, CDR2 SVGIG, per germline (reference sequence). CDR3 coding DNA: TGTGCCTGGAGTGTGGCTACCCAAGAGACCCAGTACTTC. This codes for CAWSVATQETQYF.

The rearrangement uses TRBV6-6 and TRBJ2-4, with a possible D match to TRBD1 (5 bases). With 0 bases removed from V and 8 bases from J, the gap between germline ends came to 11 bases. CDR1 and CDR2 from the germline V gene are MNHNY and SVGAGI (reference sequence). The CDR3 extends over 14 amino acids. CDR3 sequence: CASSYSEGRDIQYF. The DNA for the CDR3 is TGTGCCAGCAGTTACTCCGAAGGCAGGGACATTCAGTACTTC.

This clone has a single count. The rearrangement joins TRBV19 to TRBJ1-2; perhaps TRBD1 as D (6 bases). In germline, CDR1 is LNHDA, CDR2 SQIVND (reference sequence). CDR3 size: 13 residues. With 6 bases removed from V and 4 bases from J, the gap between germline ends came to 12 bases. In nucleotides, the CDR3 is TGTGCCAGTAGGACAGGAGGCACCTATGGCTACACCTTC. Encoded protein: CASRTGGTYGYTF.

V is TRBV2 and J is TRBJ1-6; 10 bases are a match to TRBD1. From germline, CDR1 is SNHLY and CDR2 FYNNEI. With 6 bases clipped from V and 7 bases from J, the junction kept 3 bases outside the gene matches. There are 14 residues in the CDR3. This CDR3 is CASRRDRGNSPLHF. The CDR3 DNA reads TGTGCCAGCAGGAGGGACAGGGGAAATTCACCCCTCCACTTT.

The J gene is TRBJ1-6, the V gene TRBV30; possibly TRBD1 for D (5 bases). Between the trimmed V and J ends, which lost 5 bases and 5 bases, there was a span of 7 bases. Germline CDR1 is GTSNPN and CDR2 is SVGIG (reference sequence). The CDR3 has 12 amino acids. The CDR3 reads CAWGRDNSPLHF. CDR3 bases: TGTGCCTGGGGCAGGGATAATTCACCCCTCCACTTT.

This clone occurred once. CDR3 in amino acids: CASSQRREQETQYF. For the CDR3, the DNA is TGTGCCAGCAGCCAGAGGAGGGAACAAGAGACCCAGTACTTC. The gene calls are TRBV16 and TRBJ2-5; maybe TRBD2 (6 bases). Germline CDR1 reads KGHSY; CDR2 reads FQNENV. The CDR3 runs to 14 residues. Trimming stripped 3 bases from V and 2 bases from J, with 10 bases between.

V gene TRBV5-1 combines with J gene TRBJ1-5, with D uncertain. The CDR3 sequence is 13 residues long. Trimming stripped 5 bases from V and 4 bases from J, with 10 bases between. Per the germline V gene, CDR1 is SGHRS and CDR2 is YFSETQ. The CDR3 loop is CASRAEGNQPQHF. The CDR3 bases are TGCGCCAGCAGGGCCGAAGGGAATCAGCCCCAGCATTTT.

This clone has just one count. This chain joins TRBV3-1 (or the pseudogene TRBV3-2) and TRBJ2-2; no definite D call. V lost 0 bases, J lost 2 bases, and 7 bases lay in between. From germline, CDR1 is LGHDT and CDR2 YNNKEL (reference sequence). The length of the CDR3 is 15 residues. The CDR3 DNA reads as TGTGCCAGCAGCCAAGAGGGCTTTAACACCGGGGAGCTGTTTTTT. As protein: CASSQEGFNTGELFF.

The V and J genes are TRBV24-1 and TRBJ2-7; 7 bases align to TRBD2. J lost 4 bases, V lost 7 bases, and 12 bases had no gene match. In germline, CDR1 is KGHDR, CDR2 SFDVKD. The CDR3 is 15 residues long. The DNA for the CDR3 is TGTGCCACCAGACGACGCGGGAGCTATCCTTACGAGCAGTACTTC. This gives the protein CATRRRGSYPYEQYF.

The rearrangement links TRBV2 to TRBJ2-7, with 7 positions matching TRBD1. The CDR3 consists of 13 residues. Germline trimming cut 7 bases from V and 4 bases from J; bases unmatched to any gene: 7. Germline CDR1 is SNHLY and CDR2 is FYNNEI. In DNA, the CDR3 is TGTGCCAGCAATCCCCAGGGGGAGTACGAGCAGTACTTC. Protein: CASNPQGEYEQYF.

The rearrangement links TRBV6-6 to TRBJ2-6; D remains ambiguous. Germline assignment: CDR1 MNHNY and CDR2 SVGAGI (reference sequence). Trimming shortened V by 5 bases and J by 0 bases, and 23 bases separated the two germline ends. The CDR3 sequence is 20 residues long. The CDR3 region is CASSHKGPFRYISGANVLTF. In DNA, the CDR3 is TGTGCCAGCAGTCACAAAGGACCCTTTCGGTATATCTCTGGGGCCAACGTCCTGACTTTC.

The CDR3 DNA reads TGTGCCAGCAGTAAGCTTTACGAGCAGTACTTC. Protein sequence: CASSKLYEQYF. V is TRBV6-2 or TRBV6-3 and J is TRBJ2-7; no reliable D call. This CDR3 contains 11 residues. Trimming removed 5 bases from V and 4 bases from J, with 6 bases in between. Germline values: CDR1 MNHEY, CDR2 SVGEGT.

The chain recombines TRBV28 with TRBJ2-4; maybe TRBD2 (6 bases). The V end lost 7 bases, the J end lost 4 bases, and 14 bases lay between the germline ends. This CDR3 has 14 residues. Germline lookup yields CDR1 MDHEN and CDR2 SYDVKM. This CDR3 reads CASTPRGLKNIQYF. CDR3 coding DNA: TGTGCCAGCACCCCTAGGGGACTTAAAAACATTCAGTACTTC.

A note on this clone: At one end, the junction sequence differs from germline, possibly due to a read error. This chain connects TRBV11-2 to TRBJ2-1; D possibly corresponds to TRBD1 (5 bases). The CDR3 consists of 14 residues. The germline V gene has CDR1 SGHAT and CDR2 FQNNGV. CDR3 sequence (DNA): TGTGCCAGCAGCCTAGACAGTTCCTACAATGAGCAGTTCTTC. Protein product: CASSLDSSYNEQFF.

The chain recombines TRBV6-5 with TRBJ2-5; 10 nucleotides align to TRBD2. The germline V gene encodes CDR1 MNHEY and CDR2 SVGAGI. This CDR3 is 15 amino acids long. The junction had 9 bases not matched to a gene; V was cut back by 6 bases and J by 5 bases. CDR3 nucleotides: TGTGCCAGCAGGCAGAGCGGGGGGGCCGGGGAGACCCAGTACTTC. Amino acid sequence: CASRQSGGAGETQYF.

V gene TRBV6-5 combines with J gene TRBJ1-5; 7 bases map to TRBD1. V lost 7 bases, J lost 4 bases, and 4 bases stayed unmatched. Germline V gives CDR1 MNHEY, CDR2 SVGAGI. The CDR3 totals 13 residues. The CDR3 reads CASTLGQNQPQHF. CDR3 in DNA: TGTGCCAGCACCCTGGGACAGAATCAGCCCCAGCATTTT.